This is a list of T cell receptor beta chains from one sample in a study of STAT5B mutations in CD4+ large granular lymphocyte leukemia. Assay used: immunoSEQ multiplex PCR; TCRdb lists only in-frame clones, some missing. The table includes tens of thousands of clones, about four fifths detected once. The sequencing input was CD4+ T cells from blood buffy coats. The receptors stem from a human donor in good health. CDR3s include the opening cysteine and the closing phenylalanine or tryptophan. Size is stated for part of the rows, as once, few or many counts, or as a class when the clone is expanded.

clone_size,v_call,cdr3_aa
NA,TRBV15,CATSRDVTGATLGSLNSPLHF
NA,TRBV18,CASSAGTGLNTEAFF
NA,TRBV6-5,CASSSLAGGLIF
NA,TRBV28,CASSQPNRVAEQYF
once,TRBV4-2,CASSQDKGARVMNTEAFF
NA,TRBV7-2,CASSSDWRDYEQYF
NA,TRBV7-2,CASSGAGQGVSGYTF
NA,TRBV5-8,CASSLGGGTDLNQPQHF
NA,TRBV7-2,CASSPPGGLNQPQHF
NA,TRBV20-1,CSVSEQFF
NA,TRBV7-8,CASSLVWSDEKLFF
NA,TRBV5-4,CASSSDRDHTDTQYF
once,TRBV25-1,CASSNEVHGTEAFF
NA,TRBV6-6,CASSETGVGNTIYF
NA,TRBV6-5,CASRPTDFLNTEAFF
NA,TRBV7-9,CASSLISTEAFF
NA,TRBV10-3,CAISTGVSEAFF
NA,TRBV5-8,CASSLSTSGRGALHF
NA,TRBV7-9,CASSFPGQGFYEQYF
NA,TRBV6-1,CASTSGLAGFNEQFF
NA,TRBV6-1,CASSARGSEKLFF
NA,TRBV19,CASSPWASGATDTQYF
once,TRBV30,CAWTRLGDTEAFF
NA,TRBV30,CAFSTLENTEAFF
NA,TRBV7-9,CASSFLANSDTQYF
NA,TRBV7-2,CASSFSKSSYNEQFF
few,TRBV7-7,CASSGGAYNEQFF
once,TRBV28,CASSTVGGGTEAFF
NA,TRBV5-1,CASSTSGEYTDTQYF
NA,TRBV30,CAWNRDRVSSGANVLTF